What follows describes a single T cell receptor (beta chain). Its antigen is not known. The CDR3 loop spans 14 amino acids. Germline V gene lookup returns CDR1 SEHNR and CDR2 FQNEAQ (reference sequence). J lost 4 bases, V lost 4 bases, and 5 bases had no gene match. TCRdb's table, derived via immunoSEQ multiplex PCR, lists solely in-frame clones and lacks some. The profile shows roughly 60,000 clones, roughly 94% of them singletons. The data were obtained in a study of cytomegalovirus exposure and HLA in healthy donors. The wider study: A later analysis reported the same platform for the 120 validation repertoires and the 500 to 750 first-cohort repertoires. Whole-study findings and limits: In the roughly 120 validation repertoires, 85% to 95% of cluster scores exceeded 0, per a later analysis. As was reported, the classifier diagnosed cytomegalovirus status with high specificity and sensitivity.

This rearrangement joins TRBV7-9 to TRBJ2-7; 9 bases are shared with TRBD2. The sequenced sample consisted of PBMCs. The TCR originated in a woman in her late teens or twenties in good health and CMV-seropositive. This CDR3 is CASSSGTSSYEQYF. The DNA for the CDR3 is TGTGCCAGCAGCTCCGGGACTAGCAGTTACGAGCAGTACTTC.